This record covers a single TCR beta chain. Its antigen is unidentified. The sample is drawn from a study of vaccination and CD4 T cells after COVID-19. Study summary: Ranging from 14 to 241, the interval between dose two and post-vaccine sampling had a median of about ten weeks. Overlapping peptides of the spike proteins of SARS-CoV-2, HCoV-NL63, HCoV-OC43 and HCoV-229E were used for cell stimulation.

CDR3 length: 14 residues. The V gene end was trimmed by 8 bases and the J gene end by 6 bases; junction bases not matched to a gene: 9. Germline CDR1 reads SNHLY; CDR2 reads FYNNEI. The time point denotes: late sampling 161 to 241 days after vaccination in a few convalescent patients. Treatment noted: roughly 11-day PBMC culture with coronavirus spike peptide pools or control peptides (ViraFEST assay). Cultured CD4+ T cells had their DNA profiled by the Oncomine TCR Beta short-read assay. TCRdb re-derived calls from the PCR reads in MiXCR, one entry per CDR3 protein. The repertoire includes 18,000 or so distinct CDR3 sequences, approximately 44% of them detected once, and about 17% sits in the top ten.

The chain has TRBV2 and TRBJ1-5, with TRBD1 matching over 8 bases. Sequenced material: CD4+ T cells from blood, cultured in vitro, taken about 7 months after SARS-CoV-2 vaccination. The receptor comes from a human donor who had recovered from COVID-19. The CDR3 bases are TGTGCCAGCGGATTCAGGGGGCGGGTTCAGCCCCAGCATTTT. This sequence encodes CASGFRGRVQPQHF. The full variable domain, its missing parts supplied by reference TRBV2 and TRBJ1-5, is EPEVTQTPSHQVTQMGQEVILRCVPISNHLYFYWYRQILGQKVEFLVSFYNNEISEKSEIFDDQFSVERPDGSNFTLKIRSTKLEDSAMYFCASGFRGRVQPQHFGDGTRLSIL.